Presented here are 17 T cell receptor beta chains from one specimen sequenced in a study of blood T cells in healthy people across ages. Next came a second PCR, run for roughly 6 to 11 cycles, which used a sample-barcoded 5' primer along with a J-beta primer mix. TCRdb used MiXCR to reprocess the 5' RACE reads, holding one entry per CDR3 protein. The sample contains around 800,000 distinct CDR3 sequences, approximately 24% of which appear only once. These data were likewise used in another study, on T cells of mothers and their children.

Input material: blood. The receptors originated from a boy aged 5-17 years in good health.

CDR3 region: CASSRTGSGMNTQYF. The CDR3, as DNA: TGTGCCAGCAGTCGGACAGGGTCGGGGATGAATACGCAGTATTTT. This rearrangement joins TRBV28 to TRBJ2-3; 8 nucleotides line up with TRBD1. The V gene end was trimmed by 5 bases and the J gene end by 7 bases; junction bases not matched to a gene: 11. There are 15 residues in the CDR3. Germline V gene lookup returns CDR1 MDHEN and CDR2 SYDVKM.

This clonotype was detected only a few times. This chain joins TRBV6-1 and TRBJ1-4; a possible D gene is TRBD1 (6 bases). V was cut by 4 bases and J by 7 bases, with 16 bases left in between. CDR1 is MNHNS, CDR2 SASEGT, per germline. The CDR3 covers 15 residues. This CDR3 is CASSASGARGEKLFF. CDR3 nucleotide sequence: TGTGCCAGCAGTGCCTCGGGGGCGCGGGGTGAAAAACTGTTTTTT.

The rearrangement links TRBV27 to TRBJ1-6; D is unresolved. The CDR3 spans 13 residues. CDR1 is MNHEY and CDR2 is SMNVEV in the germline V gene (reference sequence). Trimming removed 8 bases at V and 9 bases at J, with 14 bases between. The CDR3 spells CASQPLIGSPLHF. CDR3 coding DNA: TGTGCCAGCCAACCTCTTATAGGTTCACCCCTCCACTTT.

Of note for this clonotype: The junction does not match germline at one end; this may be a read error. The chain combines TRBV29-1 with TRBJ1-4; TRBD1 might be the D (5 bases). Germline V gives CDR1 SQVTM, CDR2 ANQGSEA. The CDR3 covers 14 residues. Written as DNA, the CDR3 is TGCAGCGTTGAAGAGCAGCAGGGAAATGGAAAACTGTTTTTT. Translation gives CSVEEQQGNGKLFF.

This clonotype was seen a handful of times. This chain connects TRBV11-1 to TRBJ1-2, with a tentative D call TRBD1 (6 bases). There are 15 residues in the CDR3. Germline loops: CDR1 SGHAT, CDR2 FQDESV (reference sequence). Trimming stripped 5 bases from V and 1 base from J, with 14 bases between. CDR3: CASSADGGLNYGYTF. The CDR3 coding sequence is TGTGCCAGCAGCGCGGACGGGGGGCTTAACTATGGCTACACCTTC.

J is TRBJ1-3 and V is TRBV12-3 or TRBV12-4; tentatively, D is TRBD1 (6 bases). The V end was cut by 6 bases, the J end by 3 bases, with 12 bases between. This CDR3 region has 14 residues. The CDR3 sequence is CASRLEQGGNTIYF. CDR3 nucleotide sequence: TGTGCCAGCAGGTTGGAACAGGGTGGAAACACCATATATTTT.

This clonotype was detected only a few times. This chain links TRBV5-1 with TRBJ2-1; the match to TRBD2 covers 7 bases. Trimming at V came to 1 base and at J to 2 bases, leaving 6 bases not matched to a gene. This CDR3 is 16 amino acids long. Germline CDR1 is SGHRS and CDR2 is YFSETQ. The CDR3 is CASSLFGGGTYNEQFF. The CDR3 DNA reads as TGCGCCAGCAGCTTGTTCGGGGGAGGGACCTACAATGAGCAGTTCTTC.

The gene calls are TRBV13 and TRBJ2-5, with D possibly being TRBD1 (5 bases). CDR1 is PRHDT and CDR2 is FYEKMQ in the germline V gene (reference sequence). Trimming took off 3 bases at V and 7 bases at J, with 6 bases between the two ends. The CDR3 has 11 residues. The CDR3 loop reads CASSLGLTQYF. CDR3 coding DNA: TGTGCCAGCAGCTTGGGGCTGACCCAGTACTTC.

The chain carries TRBV28 and TRBJ2-7; the D gene is possibly TRBD2 (6 bases). The CDR3 covers 12 residues. With 6 bases removed from V and 4 bases from J, the gap between germline ends came to 10 bases. Germline V gene lookup returns CDR1 MDHEN and CDR2 SYDVKM. The CDR3 DNA reads TGTGCCAGCAGACGGGGGAGGTACGAGCAGTACTTC. It is translated as CASRRGRYEQYF.

V and J are TRBV29-1 and TRBJ2-5, with 11 bases lining up with TRBD2. CDR3 size: 13 residues. Germline CDR1 SQVTM, CDR2 ANQGSEA. V lost 2 bases, J lost 6 bases, and 2 bases stayed unmatched. CDR3 region: CSVELAGGKTQYF. The CDR3 DNA is TGCAGCGTTGAACTAGCGGGGGGTAAGACCCAGTACTTC.

This chain connects TRBV29-1 to TRBJ2-6, with D unclear. Trimming took 0 bases from V and 0 from J, leaving 9 bases between them. CDR3 length: 16 amino acids. Germline V gene lookup returns CDR1 SQVTM and CDR2 ANQGSEA. CDR3 nucleotides: TGCAGCGTTGAAGATGGACCGCTCTCTGGGGCCAACGTCCTGACTTTC. This gives the protein CSVEDGPLSGANVLTF. The complete variable domain, with remaining parts taken from reference TRBV29-1 and TRBJ2-6, reads SAVISQKPSRDICQRGTSLTIQCQVDSQVTMMFWYRQQPGQSLTLIATANQGSEATYESGFVIDKFPISRPNLTFSTLTVSNMSPEDSSIYLCSVEDGPLSGANVLTFGAGSRLTVL.

The chain carries TRBV6-5 and TRBJ2-5; 11 bases match TRBD2. Trimming cost V 4 bases and J 10 bases; bases outside gene matches: 8. The germline V gene encodes CDR1 MNHEY and CDR2 SVGAGI. This CDR3 region has 14 residues. CDR3 protein: CASSLGTSGRSQYF. The CDR3 nucleotides read TGTGCCAGCAGTTTAGGGACTAGCGGTCGGAGCCAGTACTTC.

V usage is TRBV7-9 and J usage is TRBJ1-2; no definite D call. The CDR3 has 15 residues. Germline CDR1 and CDR2: SEHNR and FQNEAQ (reference sequence). The V gene lost 5 bases and the J gene lost 2 bases, with 15 bases spanning the gap. CDR3 loop: CASSPGPTANYGYTF. DNA of the CDR3: TGTGCCAGCAGCCCCGGCCCCACAGCGAACTATGGCTACACCTTC.

This clonotype occurred a few times. The rearrangement links TRBV11-2 to TRBJ1-2; D remains ambiguous. The V end was cut by 3 bases, the J end by 1 base, with 9 bases between. Germline V lookup: CDR1 SGHAT, CDR2 FQNNGV. The CDR3 loop spans 14 amino acids. The CDR3 DNA follows: TGTGCCAGCAGCTTGGAAGGCCGTAACTATGGCTACACCTTC. It translates to CASSLEGRNYGYTF.

This clonotype was seen more than once but under ten times. This chain uses TRBV4-1 with TRBJ2-7, with D possibly being TRBD1 (5 bases). CDR1 and CDR2 from the germline V gene are MGHRA and YSYEKL. Trimming took off 2 bases at V and 3 bases at J, with 20 bases between the two ends. The CDR3 contains 17 residues. The CDR3 reads CASSQLHDSIQVYEQYF. In DNA, the CDR3 is TGCGCCAGCAGCCAACTACATGACAGTATCCAGGTCTACGAGCAGTACTTC.

This clonotype was seen more than once but under ten times. A single base separates this from a much larger clone, so it may be a read error. CDR3 region: CASSLNLGSGANVLTF. For the CDR3, the DNA is TGTGCCAGCAGTTTAAACCTAGGCTCTGGGGCCAACGTCCTGACTTTC. The chain recombines TRBV6-6 with TRBJ2-6; no clear D. This CDR3 is built from 16 residues. The V end was cut by 4 bases, the J end by 0 bases, with 10 bases between. Germline V gene sequence: CDR1 MNHNY, CDR2 SVGAGI (reference sequence).

This clonotype was seen a handful of times. The V call is TRBV11-2, the J call TRBJ1-4, with TRBD1 matching over 9 bases. The CDR3 covers 15 residues. Germline V gives CDR1 SGHAT, CDR2 FQNNGV. With 2 bases clipped from V and 6 bases from J, the junction kept 4 bases outside the gene matches. The CDR3 reads CASSLPGQGDEKLFF. The CDR3 DNA reads TGTGCCAGCAGCTTACCGGGACAGGGCGATGAAAAACTGTTTTTT.